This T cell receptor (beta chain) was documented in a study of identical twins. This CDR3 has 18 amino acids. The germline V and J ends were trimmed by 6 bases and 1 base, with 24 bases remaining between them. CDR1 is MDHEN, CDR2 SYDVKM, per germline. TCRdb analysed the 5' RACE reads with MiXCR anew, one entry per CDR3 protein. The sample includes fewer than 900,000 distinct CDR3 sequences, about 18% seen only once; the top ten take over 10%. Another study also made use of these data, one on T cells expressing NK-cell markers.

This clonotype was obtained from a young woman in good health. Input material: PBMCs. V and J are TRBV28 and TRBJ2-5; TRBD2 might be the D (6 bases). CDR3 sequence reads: CASSAFRGLLVVQETQYF. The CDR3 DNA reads TGTGCCAGCAGCGCCTTCCGGGGACTCCTTGTAGTCCAAGAGACCCAGTACTTC. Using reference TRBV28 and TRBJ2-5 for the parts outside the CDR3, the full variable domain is DVKVTQSSRYLVKRTGEKVFLECVQDMDHENMFWYRQDPGLGLRLIYFSYDVKMKEKGDIPEGYSVSREKKERFSLILESASTNQTSMYLCASSAFRGLLVVQETQYFGPGTRLLVL.